These T cell receptor beta chains were read from a single sample in a study of cytomegalovirus exposure and HLA in healthy donors. Clones were read by immunoSEQ multiplex PCR, and TCRdb kept only the in-frame ones, dropping some. The sample has around 100,000 clones; 60% to 85% are singletons. Sequencing used PBMCs. Receptors were obtained from a man in his fifties or sixties in good health and CMV-seropositive. Each CDR3 is given with its conserved first and last residue. D genes are given only for firm matches. Some rows have no size entry. The others give once, few or many, or a class for an expanded clone.

D	V	size	J	DNA	CDR3
.	TRBV7-9	.	TRBJ2-7	TGTTCCAGCAGCCCGAGCTCCTACGAGCAGTACTTC	CSSSPSSYEQYF
.	TRBV6-1	.	TRBJ2-3	TGTGCCAGCAGTGAAACGGCGGGTGGCACAGATACGCAGTATTTT	CASSETAGGTDTQYF
.	TRBV7-3	once	TRBJ2-3	TGTGCCAGCAGCTCGTCTAGCACAGATACGCAGTATTTT	CASSSSSTDTQYF
.	TRBV6-5	.	TRBJ1-5	TGTGCCAGCAGTTACGGTGCAGGGACAAGTCAGCCCCAGCATTTT	CASSYGAGTSQPQHF
TRBD1	TRBV15	once	TRBJ2-7	TGTGCCACCAGCAGAGGGCTGGGACAGGGCTCCTACGAGCAGTACTTC	CATSRGLGQGSYEQYF
TRBD1	TRBV5-1	.	TRBJ2-1	TGCGCCAGCAGCTTGGGGACAGGCAATGAGCAGTTCTTC	CASSLGTGNEQFF
.	TRBV7-8	once	TRBJ2-1	TGTGCCAGCAGCTTAGCTTTGACTAGGTATAGTGAGCAGTTCTTC	CASSLALTRYSEQFF
TRBD2	TRBV6-5	.	TRBJ2-5	TGTGCCACGAACGGGCGGGAGGGCCAGGAGACCCAGTACTTC	CATNGREGQETQYF
TRBD2	TRBV7-2	.	TRBJ2-7	TGTGCCAGCAGCCCGCCTAAATCGGGTAGCGGGCGGTACGAGCAGTACTTC	CASSPPKSGSGRYEQYF
TRBD1	TRBV19	.	TRBJ2-7	TGTGCCAGTAGTATAGACTCCGGGACAGGGGCCTCCTACGAGCAGTACTTC	CASSIDSGTGASYEQYF
.	TRBV7-2	.	TRBJ1-4	TGTGCCAGCAGCTTAGTTCAGGGGAATGAAAAACCGTTTTTT	CASSLVQGNEKPFF
TRBD1	TRBV28	.	TRBJ2-4	TGTGCCAGCAGTTCGGACAGGGACGGGAACATTCAGTACTTC	CASSSDRDGNIQYF
.	TRBV28	.	TRBJ1-2	TGTGCCAGCAGTTTAGGAGGATATGGCTACACCTTC	CASSLGGYGYTF
.	TRBV18	.	TRBJ1-2	TGTGCCAGCTCACCAGCACAGGGCCCCACTAACTATGGCTACACCTTC	CASSPAQGPTNYGYTF
TRBD2	TRBV11-1	.	TRBJ2-7	TGTGCCAGGCGGGGACTAGCGGGAGGTTACGAGCAGTACTTC	CARRGLAGGYEQYF
.	TRBV7-9	.	TRBJ2-7	TGTGCCAGCAGCCCCCGACAGAAAAACTACGAGCAGTACTTC	CASSPRQKNYEQYF
.	TRBV28	.	TRBJ1-2	TGTGCCAGCAGTTTAAGGGGCTCCTATGGCTACACCTTC	CASSLRGSYGYTF
TRBD1	TRBV6-5	.	TRBJ1-6	TGTGCCAGCAGTTACTCGGAGGGGGCGAGTTCACCCCTCCACTTT	CASSYSEGASSPLHF
.	TRBV7-8	once	TRBJ1-5	TGTGCCAGCAGAACCGGACCGGGAGGCAATCAGCCCCAGCATTTT	CASRTGPGGNQPQHF
TRBD2	TRBV14	once	TRBJ2-1	TGTGCCAGCGGAAACTCGGGGGGGAGTCTCGACAATGAGCAGTTCTTC	CASGNSGGSLDNEQFF
TRBD2	TRBV7-9	.	TRBJ2-1	TGTGCCAGCAGCTTAATTCGACTAGCGGAGGGAAATGAGCAGTTCTTC	CASSLIRLAEGNEQFF
.	TRBV15	once	TRBJ2-5	TGTGCCACCAGCAGAGGAAGGTCTAGCAGAGAGACCCAGTACTTC	CATSRGRSSRETQYF